The 30 T cell receptor beta chains reported below all come from one sample, sequenced in a study of T cells after yellow fever vaccination (dated by TCRdb to about 2019). Libraries were prepared through 5' RACE. Instrument used: Illumina NovaSeq 6000. TCRdb redid the processing of the public reads, applying fastp at Q25 and MiXCR, and retained in-frame beta chains. Identical CDR3 protein sequences are pooled into one entry, listed with their most common genes and DNA. Within this sample are 350,000 to 550,000 distinct CDR3 sequences, with approximately 18% of them counted one time only. The ten most abundant clones make up roughly a sixth of the sample. Explained via the paper, the treatment or condition label denotes: live attenuated yellow fever vaccine strain. Sequenced here: PBMCs, sampled before the yellow fever booster vaccination. Every receptor here comes from a man aged 18 to 29 who received the YFV17D yellow fever vaccine.

This clonotype came up many times. The chain is built from TRBV7-2 and TRBJ2-2; a weak D match, TRBD2 (6 bases). The CDR3 spans 14 residues. CDR1 and CDR2 (germline): SGHTA, FQGNSA. V was shortened by 8 bases and J by 2 bases, with 12 bases between the two germline ends. This CDR3 reads CASQWGDNTGELFF. For the CDR3, the DNA is TGTGCCAGCCAGTGGGGGGATAACACCGGGGAGCTGTTTTTT.

A single count supports this clonotype. The rearrangement joins TRBV30 to TRBJ1-5; D is uncertain. Germline V gene sequence: CDR1 GTSNPN, CDR2 SVGIG (reference sequence). Trimming removed 2 bases at V and 2 bases at J, with 7 bases between. The CDR3 sequence is 13 residues long. The CDR3 bases are TGTGCCTGGAGTAAATCGGGCAATCAGCCCCAGCATTTT. Translated: CAWSKSGNQPQHF.

This chain links TRBV6-6 with TRBJ1-6; tentative D call: TRBD1 (6 bases). This CDR3 is built from 13 residues. Looked up from germline, CDR1 is MNHNY and CDR2 is SVGAGI (reference sequence). Trimming took off 6 bases at V and 13 bases at J, with 16 bases between the two ends. This chain's CDR3 is CASRGDAGGPLHF. CDR3 bases: TGTGCCAGCAGGGGGGACGCGGGGGGCCCCCTCCACTTT.

The V and J genes are TRBV3-2 and TRBJ1-3; the DNA was not compared with TRBD1, the D call given in the table. TRBV3-2 is labeled a pseudogene. The CDR3 totals 18 residues. The CDR3 reads CASSPDVGQGPSGNTIYF. The CDR3 DNA reads as TGTGCCAGCAGCCCCGACGTGGGACAGGGACCATCTGGAAACACCATATATTTT.

V and J are TRBV7-9 and TRBJ1-2; D is unclear. The germline V and J ends were trimmed by 7 bases and 4 bases, with 16 bases remaining between them. Germline V lookup: CDR1 SEHNR, CDR2 FQNEAQ (reference sequence). The CDR3 has 14 amino acids. The CDR3 region is CASTRLDARYGYTF. The CDR3 region has the DNA TGTGCCAGCACCCGATTGGACGCTCGCTATGGCTACACCTTC.

This clonotype came up a few times. CDR3 region: CASSPGMGNTGELFF. CDR3 bases: TGTGCCAGCAGCCCGGGTATGGGGAACACCGGGGAGCTGTTTTTT. V usage is TRBV9 and J usage is TRBJ2-2, with D uncertain. V lost 4 bases to trimming and J lost 1 base, with 11 bases between them. Germline values: CDR1 SGDLS, CDR2 YYNGEE. CDR3 length: 15 amino acids.

V usage is TRBV5-1 and J usage is TRBJ1-6; perhaps TRBD1 as D (6 bases). CDR1 is SGHRS and CDR2 is YFSETQ in the germline V gene. V was clipped by 1 base and J by 0 bases, with 14 bases between them. This CDR3 is 18 amino acids long. The CDR3 is CASSLTGPGSSYNSPLHF. CDR3 bases: TGCGCCAGCAGCTTGACAGGGCCCGGCAGCTCCTATAATTCACCCCTCCACTTT.

The chain employs TRBV6-5 and TRBJ1-2; D remains unclear. The CDR3 extends over 13 amino acids. V gave up 8 bases and J gave up 3 bases, with 13 bases separating them. CDR1 and CDR2 from the germline V gene are MNHEY and SVGAGI. CDR3 nucleotide sequence: TGTGCCAGCCAGGCAGTTCCCGACTATGGCTACACCTTC. This gives the protein CASQAVPDYGYTF.

This clonotype was found a few times. J is TRBJ1-2 and V is TRBV5-1; TRBD1 agrees at 7 bases. The CDR3 has 12 amino acids. Germline CDR1 is SGHRS and CDR2 is YFSETQ. V lost 7 bases, J lost 7 bases, and 7 bases stayed unmatched. The CDR3 DNA is TGCGCCAGCCGCCCAGGGGGAGGTGGCTACACCTTC. It translates to CASRPGGGGYTF.

The CDR3 reads CSVTGGEQYV. CDR3 sequence (DNA): TGCAGCGTGACAGGGGGCGAGCAGTACGTC. The chain links TRBV29-1 to TRBJ2-7; 9 nucleotides align to TRBD1. The CDR3 totals 10 residues. Germline V gene sequence: CDR1 SQVTM, CDR2 ANQGSEA. J lost 6 bases, V lost 6 bases, and 0 bases had no gene match.

This clonotype appeared a few times. This chain connects TRBV6-6 to TRBJ2-6; perhaps TRBD2 as D (5 bases). The CDR3 extends over 13 amino acids. Trimming removed 7 bases from V and 4 bases from J, with 8 bases in between. Per germline, CDR1 MNHNY and CDR2 SVGAGI (reference sequence). CDR3 coding DNA: TGTGCCAGCACCCTAGCCGGGGCCAACGTCCTGACTTTC. Translation: CASTLAGANVLTF.

Only a few counts were recorded for this clonotype. The chain uses TRBV5-1 and TRBJ1-2; D may be TRBD1 (5 bases). This CDR3 comprises 16 residues. V dropped 0 bases and J dropped 9 bases, with 21 bases sitting between them. CDR1 is SGHRS and CDR2 is YFSETQ in the germline V gene. The CDR3 coding sequence is TGCGCCAGCAGCTTGGTCAGGGACGATTACCAGACTCGCTACACCTTC. It codes for CASSLVRDDYQTRYTF.

Only a few counts were recorded for this clonotype. V gene TRBV7-2 combines with J gene TRBJ2-3, with D perhaps matching TRBD2 (7 bases). Trimming removed 3 bases from V and 4 bases from J, with 14 bases in between. Germline V CDR1 and CDR2: SGHTA, FQGNSA. The CDR3 has 15 residues. The CDR3 sequence is CASSFAGAFADTQYF. CDR3 DNA: TGTGCCAGCAGCTTCGCGGGGGCATTCGCAGATACGCAGTATTTT.

This clonotype has only a few counts. The V and J genes are TRBV5-1 and TRBJ1-5; D is uncertain. The V end lost 4 bases, the J end lost 0 bases, and 8 bases lay between the germline ends. Germline V gene sequence: CDR1 SGHRS, CDR2 YFSETQ. This CDR3 is built from 14 residues. The DNA for the CDR3 is TGCGCCAGCAGCCCGGGATATAGCAATCAGCCCCAGCATTTT. It translates to CASSPGYSNQPQHF.

There are a few counts of this clonotype. The V and J genes are TRBV4-2 and TRBJ2-7; TRBD2 agrees at 13 bases. Germline CDR1 LGHNA, CDR2 YNFKEQ. This CDR3 contains 15 residues. V lost 5 bases, J lost 7 bases, and 8 bases stayed unmatched. The CDR3 is CASSKGTSGEGEQYV. DNA for the CDR3: TGTGCCAGCAGCAAAGGGACTAGCGGGGAGGGAGAGCAGTACGTC.

The chain uses TRBV3-1 and TRBJ2-5, with D perhaps TRBD2 (5 bases). The V end was cut by 9 bases, the J end by 1 base, with 9 bases between. The CDR3 consists of 12 residues. Germline CDR1 and CDR2: LGHDT and YNNKEL (reference sequence). DNA of the CDR3: TGTGCCAGTGGACTGGTCCAAGAGACCCAGTACTTC. Protein sequence: CASGLVQETQYF.

This clonotype was counted a few times. V usage is TRBV6-1 and J usage is TRBJ1-2; tentatively, D is TRBD1 (5 bases). The CDR3 has 14 residues. CDR1 is MNHNS, CDR2 SASEGT, per germline. The V and J ends lost 3 bases and 4 bases respectively, with 12 bases between them. The CDR3 bases are TGTGCCAGCAGTGAGGGGGAAGGAGGCTATGGCTACACCTTC. Residues: CASSEGEGGYGYTF.

In this sample, this clonotype turned up a few times. The rearrangement uses TRBV4-3 and TRBJ1-6; a possible D gene is TRBD1 (5 bases). The V gene lost 8 bases and the J gene lost 5 bases, with 13 bases spanning the gap. This CDR3 is built from 14 residues. The germline V gene has CDR1 LGHNA and CDR2 YSLEER. The CDR3, as DNA: TGCGCCAGCTCCCCCGACAGCGATAATTCACCCCTCCACTTT. Translated: CASSPDSDNSPLHF.

This clonotype came up a few times. This chain joins TRBV7-2 and TRBJ2-7; no reliable D call. There are 14 residues in the CDR3. The ends were cut back, 3 bases at V and 2 bases at J, with 11 bases in the middle. The V gene's germline CDR1 is SGHTA and CDR2 FQGNSA. CDR3 sequence (DNA): TGTGCCAGCAGCTTGGCGCGGTGGACCTACGAGCAGTACTTC. It specifies CASSLARWTYEQYF.

About this clonotype: Without the conserved terminal phenylalanine or tryptophan, this CDR3 likely stems from a read error. This chain connects TRBV7-2 to TRBJ2-5; D not resolved. Germline assignment: CDR1 SGHTA and CDR2 FQGNSA. The CDR3 consists of 14 residues. The V gene lost 5 bases and the J gene lost 4 bases, with 14 bases spanning the gap. CDR3 region: CASSLQWVGETQYV. Here the CDR3 DNA reads TGTGCCAGCAGCCTACAGTGGGTGGGAGAGACCCAGTACGTC.

The chain joins TRBV3-1 to TRBJ2-1; D ambiguous. V was clipped by 4 bases and J by 7 bases, with 5 bases between them. The CDR3 is made up of 11 amino acids. Germline values: CDR1 LGHDT, CDR2 YNNKEL (reference sequence). As DNA, the CDR3 is TGTGCCAGCAGCCTCTGGAATGAGCAGTTCTTC. Protein: CASSLWNEQFF.

This clonotype was counted a few times. The V call is TRBV6-1, the J call TRBJ2-3; weak D call: TRBD1 (6 bases). This CDR3 is 14 amino acids long. The germline CDR1 and CDR2 sequences are MNHNS and SASEGT. V was shortened by 7 bases and J by 1 base, with 12 bases between the two germline ends. Here the CDR3 reads CASTAGDGTDTQYF. For the CDR3, the DNA is TGTGCCAGCACGGCAGGGGACGGCACAGATACGCAGTATTTT.

This clonotype came up a few times. The chain uses TRBV7-2 and TRBJ2-5; no clear D. The CDR3 is 17 residues long. Germline CDR1 SGHTA, CDR2 FQGNSA. The V and J ends lost 1 base and 0 bases respectively, with 15 bases between them. The CDR3 coding sequence is TGTGCCAGCAGCTTAGGCCAGGAGCGCCTGTACCAAGAGACCCAGTACTTC. It encodes CASSLGQERLYQETQYF.

The rearrangement joins TRBV7-6 to TRBJ1-6; weak D call: TRBD1 (6 bases). Germline CDR1 is SGHVS and CDR2 is FNYEAQ. Trimming removed 5 bases at V and 7 bases at J, with 15 bases between. The CDR3 covers 15 residues. CDR3 nucleotides: TGTGCCAGCAGCCTGTGGACAGCACGAAATTCACCCCTCCACTTT. Its protein is CASSLWTARNSPLHF.

This chain connects TRBV6-2 or TRBV6-3 to TRBJ2-3; 13 bases agree with TRBD2. With 6 bases clipped from V and 4 bases from J, the junction kept 4 bases outside the gene matches. Germline CDR1 reads MNHEY; CDR2 reads SVGEGT. The CDR3 has 15 amino acids. Here the CDR3 reads CASRGLAGKSDTQYF. CDR3 nucleotides: TGTGCCAGCAGGGGACTAGCGGGGAAGTCAGATACGCAGTATTTT.

This chain joins TRBV5-6 and TRBJ1-1; TRBD1 agrees at 11 bases. V lost 0 bases and J lost 5; bases outside the gene matches: 6. Germline-derived CDR1 and CDR2 are SGHDT and YYEEEE. This CDR3 contains 16 residues. The DNA for the CDR3 is TGTGCCAGCAGCTTGGGGGGGACAGGGGGAAGAACTGAAGCTTTCTTT. This translates into CASSLGGTGGRTEAFF.

The gene calls are TRBV7-9 and TRBJ2-6; D is possibly TRBD1 (6 bases). This CDR3 has 19 amino acids. Germline V gene sequence: CDR1 SEHNR, CDR2 FQNEAQ (reference sequence). V was clipped by 2 bases and J by 0 bases, with 17 bases between them. CDR3 DNA sequence: TGTGCCAGCAGCTTAAGGAAGACAGGAGGACTCTCTGGGGCCAACGTCCTGACTTTC. Translation: CASSLRKTGGLSGANVLTF.

The chain carries TRBV20-1 and TRBJ2-3; 8 nucleotides line up with TRBD2. V lost 1 base to trimming and J lost 0 bases; unmatched junction nucleotides: 6. Germline V gene sequence: CDR1 DFQATT, CDR2 SNEGSKA (reference sequence). This CDR3 spans 16 amino acids. CDR3 sequence: CSARGPGLGSTDTQYF. In DNA, the CDR3 is TGCAGTGCTAGAGGGCCGGGACTAGGGAGCACAGATACGCAGTATTTT.

The chain couples TRBV4-1 to TRBJ1-5, with D uncertain. Germline V gene lookup returns CDR1 MGHRA and CDR2 YSYEKL. The V end was cut by 1 base, the J end by 0 bases, with 13 bases between. The length of the CDR3 is 17 residues. CDR3 in DNA: TGCGCCAGCAGCCAAGCTGCGACCGAATATAGCAATCAGCCCCAGCATTTT. Its translation: CASSQAATEYSNQPQHF.

In its sample, this clonotype was seen a few times. The chain carries TRBV10-3 and TRBJ1-5; D not resolved. V shed 6 bases and J shed 0 bases, with 9 bases lying between them. The CDR3 is made up of 14 amino acids. From germline, CDR1 is ENHRY and CDR2 SYGVKD. The CDR3, as DNA: TGTGCCATCAGGACGCCTTATAGCAATCAGCCCCAGCATTTT. Translating gives CAIRTPYSNQPQHF.